The clone carrying this T cell receptor beta chain has a handful of counts. No antigen is known for it. The data are from a study of blood T cells in healthy people across ages. The study, taken as a whole, reports: CMV status of donors was not determined, possibly confounding expanded clonotype changes.

V lost 10 bases, J lost 1 base, and 16 bases lay in between. Per the germline V gene, CDR1 is SNHLY and CDR2 is FYNNEI. This CDR3 contains 14 residues. Then a second PCR, running roughly 7 to 11 cycles, was carried out with a sample-barcoded 5' primer and a J-beta primer mix. Unique molecular identifiers of 12 random nucleotides labeled each cDNA. MiXCR was run by TCRdb on the 5' RACE reads, yielding one entry per CDR3 protein. The profile shows 780,000 or so distinct CDR3 sequences, 40% to 65% of them singletons. Sequencing used blood. J is TRBJ2-5 and V is TRBV2; tentatively, D is TRBD2 (6 bases). This clonotype was sampled from a man older than 75 in good health. In DNA, the CDR3 is TGTGCCACACGATCAGCGGGCCTCCAAGAGACCCAGTACTTC. This encodes CATRSAGLQETQYF.